The 25 T cell receptor beta chains below come from one sample, sequenced in a study of T cells in Graves' hyperthyroidism and ophthalmopathy. The source material, RNA transcripts, was used to amplify TCR beta CDR3 regions. In the first-round RT-PCR of the TCR CDR3, the HTBI primer set was used. TCRdb ran MiXCR on the multiplex PCR reads and lists one entry per CDR3 protein. This sample has 85,000 to 110,000 distinct CDR3 sequences, with about half found just once. Sequencing was carried out using blood. These receptors were collected from a man between 40 and 49 years old with Graves' hyperthyroidism.

About this clonotype itself: At one end the junction does not follow the germline gene, possibly because of a read error. This chain uses TRBV7-2 with TRBJ1-2; 9 bases match TRBD1. This CDR3 region has 14 residues. The germline V gene has CDR1 SGHTA and CDR2 FQGNSA. The chain's CDR3 is CAGSVLTGGSGYTF. The CDR3 DNA reads TGTGCCGGCAGCGTTCTGACAGGGGGTAGTGGCTACACCTTC.

V gene TRBV7-2 combines with J gene TRBJ2-7; D is ambiguous. V lost 1 base and J lost 4, with 5 bases in between. This CDR3 is built from 12 residues. Germline V lookup: CDR1 SGHTA, CDR2 FQGNSA. The CDR3: CASSLVGYEQYF. The CDR3 coding sequence is TGTGCCAGCAGCTTAGTGGGATACGAGCAGTACTTC.

In the case of this clonotype: The junction differs from germline at one of its ends, possibly a read error. The J gene is TRBJ2-1, the V gene TRBV20-1, with D maybe TRBD2 (6 bases). This CDR3 contains 13 residues. Germline assignment: CDR1 DFQATT and CDR2 SNEGSKA (reference sequence). The CDR3 region is CSARYLRGNVQFF. Written as DNA, the CDR3 is TGCAGTGCTAGATATCTACGGGGGAATGTGCAGTTCTTC.

As concerns this clonotype: Being one base from a much bigger clone, this may be a read error. The CDR3 does not end in the conserved phenylalanine or tryptophan, so this is likely a read error. Here the CDR3 DNA reads TGTGCCAGCAGTTTAGAAAGCCACGTCAGGGAGGGCACTGAAGCTTTCTCT. This encodes CASSLESHVREGTEAFS. V is TRBV12-3 or TRBV12-4 and J is TRBJ1-1; the D gene is possibly TRBD1 (5 bases). This CDR3 comprises 17 residues. The V gene lost 1 base and the J gene lost 4 bases, with 19 bases spanning the gap.

This clonotype was detected many times. The chain uses TRBV7-6 and TRBJ2-5, with 10 bases matching TRBD2. The CDR3 consists of 16 residues. CDR1 is SGHVS, CDR2 FNYEAQ, per germline. After removal of 5 bases from V and 5 bases from J, the junction contained 11 bases not matched to a gene. CDR3 coding DNA: TGTGCCAGCAGCCCCGACACTAGCGGGATTGGGGAGACCCAGTACTTC. Translation gives CASSPDTSGIGETQYF. Together with reference TRBV7-6 and TRBJ2-5, the CDR3 gives the full variable domain: GAGVSQSPRYKVTKRGQDVALRCDPISGHVSLYWYRQALGQGPEFLTYFNYEAQQDKSGLPNDRFSAERPEGSISTLTIQRTEQRDSAMYRCASSPDTSGIGETQYFGPGTRLLVL.

The chain couples TRBV29-1 to TRBJ2-3, with D perhaps matching TRBD2 (7 bases). CDR1 is SQVTM, CDR2 ANQGSEA, per germline. The CDR3 is made up of 12 amino acids. Trimming left V 6 bases short and J 11 bases short, with 18 bases between. CDR3 DNA sequence: TGCAGCGTGATGAGGGGGGGCAATGAGCAGTATTTT. Its translation is CSVMRGGNEQYF.

The chain employs TRBV7-2 and TRBJ1-5; D is unclear. CDR3 length: 13 amino acids. CDR1 and CDR2 (germline): SGHTA, FQGNSA. Deletions cut 8 bases from V and 4 bases from J, with 12 bases between. CDR3 nucleotides: TGTGCCAGCTCAAGGCAGGATAATCAGCCCCAGCATTTT. This sequence encodes CASSRQDNQPQHF.

Turning to this clonotype: A read error may be the cause here, since a much bigger clone is one base away. The genes are TRBV7-2 and TRBJ2-7; 8 nucleotides match TRBD1. In germline, CDR1 is SGHTA, CDR2 FQGNSA. V lost 5 bases and J lost 3; bases outside the gene matches: 6. The CDR3 is made up of 14 amino acids. Written as DNA, the CDR3 is TGTGCCAGCAGCACGAGGGACAGGAGCTACGAGCAGTACTTC. Translating it yields CASSTRDRSYEQYF.

This chain connects TRBV7-6 to TRBJ2-1, with TRBD1 identical over 9 bases. The CDR3 sequence is 15 residues long. The trim removed 5 bases at V and 5 bases at J, leaving 7 bases unmatched. Germline loops: CDR1 SGHVS, CDR2 FNYEAQ. CDR3 sequence (DNA): TGTGCCAGCAGCCCCGAGACAGGGGGGAACAATGAGCAGTTCTTC. Translating it yields CASSPETGGNNEQFF.

In this sample, this clonotype turned up many times. The V and J genes are TRBV6-5 and TRBJ2-7; 13 bases are a match to TRBD2. The CDR3 length is 14 residues. The V gene's germline CDR1 is MNHEY and CDR2 SVGAGI. The ends lost 6 bases at V and 3 bases at J; junction bases unmatched: 2. CDR3 sequence (DNA): TGTGCCAGCAGCCGGACTAGCGGGAGCTACGAGCAGTACTTC. Translation: CASSRTSGSYEQYF.

The rearrangement links TRBV2 to TRBJ2-3; the D is unclear. Between the trimmed V and J ends, which lost 8 bases and 2 bases, there was a span of 17 bases. Germline V gives CDR1 SNHLY, CDR2 FYNNEI. This CDR3 is 15 amino acids long. CDR3 region: CASSPPGTVTDTQYF. CDR3 DNA sequence: TGTGCCAGCTCACCACCAGGTACCGTCACAGATACGCAGTATTTT.

In its sample, this clonotype was seen many times. Because the CDR3's place on the DNA is in doubt, the DNA is left out and the CDR3 is given as listed by TCRdb. V and J are TRBV7-9 and TRBJ1-6; the table gives TRBD1 as D, unverified against the DNA. CDR1 and CDR2 (germline): SEHNR, FQNEAQ (reference sequence). The CDR3 has 16 residues if both end residues are counted. This CDR3 reads CASSFRGRSYNSPLHF.

V usage is TRBV28 and J usage is TRBJ2-3; the match to TRBD2 covers 14 bases. This CDR3 spans 16 amino acids. Germline V gene sequence: CDR1 MDHEN, CDR2 SYDVKM. V lost 4 bases and J lost 4; bases outside the gene matches: 4. The CDR3 DNA is TGTGCCAGCAGTTCTCGGACTAGCGGGAGGCCAGATACGCAGTATTTT. Translating gives CASSSRTSGRPDTQYF.

This clonotype turned up a few times. The chain employs TRBV6-6 and TRBJ2-2; unclear D gene. Trimming left V 2 bases short and J 10 bases short, with 14 bases between. The CDR3 consists of 14 residues. CDR1 MNHNY and CDR2 SVGAGI come from the germline V gene (reference sequence). CDR3 sequence (DNA): TGTGCCAGCAGTTACGGTGGTGGGCCCGAGGAGCTGTTTTTT. Translating it yields CASSYGGGPEELFF.

At least ten counts were recorded for this clonotype. The chain has TRBV2 and TRBJ1-1; TRBD1 matches 10 bases. This CDR3 spans 13 amino acids. The ends lost 7 bases at V and 6 bases at J; junction bases unmatched: 5. Germline CDR1 SNHLY, CDR2 FYNNEI. CDR3: CASNDRGRAEAFF. The CDR3 region has the DNA TGTGCCAGCAATGACAGGGGGCGGGCTGAAGCTTTCTTT.

As concerns this clonotype: This is likely a read error, given that the CDR3 carries no conserved phenylalanine or tryptophan at its end. Because the CDR3's place on the DNA is in doubt, the DNA is left out and the CDR3 is given as listed by TCRdb. This rearrangement joins TRBV7-2 to TRBJ2-5; the DNA was not compared with TRBD2, the D call given in the table. A total of 10 residues make up the CDR3, ends included. Germline CDR1 and CDR2: SGHTA and FQGNSA. CDR3 residues: CASSLVVSTS.

This clonotype appeared many times. V is TRBV9 and J is TRBJ1-2; 7 bases are a match to TRBD1. The germline CDR1 and CDR2 sequences are SGDLS and YYNGEE. Trimming took 1 base from V and 7 from J; bases not matched to a gene: 7. This CDR3 is built from 14 residues. Here the CDR3 DNA reads TGTGCCAGCAGCGTATCAGGGGGTGAGGGTGGCTACACCTTC. This sequence encodes CASSVSGGEGGYTF.

This clonotype was found many times. The chain couples TRBV24-1 to TRBJ2-1; 12 nucleotides agree with TRBD2. V lost 4 bases to trimming and J lost 2 bases; unmatched junction nucleotides: 5. The CDR3 runs to 17 residues. CDR1 is KGHDR, CDR2 SFDVKD, per germline. CDR3 nucleotide sequence: TGTGCCACCAGTGACCCAGGGACTAGCGGGCCCTACAATGAGCAGTTCTTC. The encoded protein is CATSDPGTSGPYNEQFF.

The V and J genes are TRBV15 and TRBJ1-2, with a tentative D call TRBD1 (5 bases). The V end lost 0 bases, the J end lost 4 bases, and 15 bases lay between the germline ends. Per the germline V gene, CDR1 is LNHNV and CDR2 is YYDKDF (reference sequence). The CDR3 totals 16 residues. The CDR3 region is CATSRDRSSGAYGYTF. The CDR3 DNA sequence: TGTGCCACCAGCAGAGATCGGAGCTCTGGGGCCTATGGCTACACCTTC.

This clonotype was observed many times. The chain employs TRBV7-9 and TRBJ2-7; 7 nucleotides match TRBD2. The V segment lost 1 base and the J segment 2 bases; nucleotides outside the gene matches: 11. The CDR3 has 17 residues. Per the germline V gene, CDR1 is SEHNR and CDR2 is FQNEAQ (reference sequence). CDR3 DNA sequence: TGTGCCAGCAGCTTAGGATCCTGGGGGGAGGGTACCTACGAGCAGTACTTC. Protein: CASSLGSWGEGTYEQYF.

This clonotype was seen ten or more times. This chain links TRBV5-4 with TRBJ2-1; 13 bases align to TRBD2. V gave up 4 bases and J gave up 2 bases; unmatched junction bases: 3. The CDR3 length is 16 residues. CDR1 is SGHNT and CDR2 is YYREEE in the germline V gene (reference sequence). The CDR3 loop reads CASSRLAGGPYNEQFF. In nucleotides, the CDR3 is TGTGCCAGCAGCCGACTAGCGGGAGGACCCTACAATGAGCAGTTCTTC. Looking up the rest from reference TRBV5-4 and TRBJ2-1 gives the full variable domain: ETGVTQSPTHLIKTRGQQVTLRCSSQSGHNTVSWYQQALGQGPQFIFQYYREEENGRGNFPPRFSGLQFPNYSSELNVNALELDDSALYLCASSRLAGGPYNEQFFGPGTRLTVL.

The chain recombines TRBV2 with TRBJ1-1; tentative D call: TRBD1 (5 bases). The CDR3 runs to 14 residues. Trimming took off 7 bases at V and 4 bases at J, with 16 bases between the two ends. Germline CDR1 SNHLY, CDR2 FYNNEI. CDR3 residues: CASKGSGQGTEAFF. The CDR3, as DNA: TGTGCCAGCAAAGGGTCAGGGCAGGGCACTGAAGCTTTCTTT.

The chain recombines TRBV11-1 with TRBJ2-7, with no clear D. This CDR3 spans 12 amino acids. Germline V gene sequence: CDR1 SGHAT, CDR2 FQDESV (reference sequence). As DNA, the CDR3 is TGTGCTTGTACAAGGGTCACCTACGAGCAGTACTTC. Translated: CACTRVTYEQYF. The variable domain in full, with the rest retrieved from reference TRBV11-1 and TRBJ2-7, is EAEVAQSPRYKITEKSQAVAFWCDPISGHATLYWYRQILGQGPELLVQFQDESVVDDSQLPKDRFSAERLKGVDSTLKIQPAELGDSAMYLCACTRVTYEQYFGPGTRLTVT.

This clonotype was picked up many times. The rearrangement joins TRBV7-8 to TRBJ2-3; D uncertain. The V gene's germline CDR1 is SGHVS and CDR2 FQNEAQ. V was pared by 5 bases and J by 0 bases, with 6 bases between. The CDR3 length is 13 residues. The CDR3 DNA sequence: TGTGCCAGCAGCCTACACAGCACAGATACGCAGTATTTT. Its protein product is CASSLHSTDTQYF.

About this clonotype itself: At one boundary the junction diverges from the germline segment, which might be a read error. The chain couples TRBV7-2 to TRBJ1-2; the match to TRBD1 covers 7 bases. CDR3 length: 15 residues. Germline CDR1 and CDR2: SGHTA and FQGNSA. CDR3 residues: CASGTEGRGGYGHTF. The CDR3 DNA reads TGTGCCAGCGGCACAGAGGGCAGGGGGGGGTATGGCCACACCTTC.